This entry is about one T cell receptor (beta chain). The antigen remains unidentified. Profiled with immunoSEQ multiplex PCR; TCRdb holds only in-frame clones, not every one. The table has fewer than 35,000 clones, roughly 70% seen once. This entry belongs to a study of radiotherapy plus CTLA-4 blockade in lung cancer. General study points: Researchers report tumor-derived TCR clones expanding in blood after radiotherapy plus ipilimumab.

Each patient with chemo-refractory metastatic non-small-cell lung cancer was treated with focal radiation plus CTLA-4 blockade using ipilimumab. CDR3 size: 14 residues. CDR1 and CDR2 from the germline V gene are SGHNT and YYREEE (reference sequence). With V trimmed by 10 bases and J by 3 bases, 7 bases remained unmatched. The receptor comes from a human donor with non-small cell lung cancer that progressed on radiotherapy plus ipilimumab. Specimen: peripheral blood, collected from a patient treated with radiotherapy plus ipilimumab. The chain uses TRBV5-4 and TRBJ2-1; 10 bases agree with TRBD2. The CDR3 sequence is CAGHSGGGYNEQFF. CDR3 bases: TGTGCCGGCCACAGCGGGGGGGGCTACAATGAGCAGTTCTTC.